Sequencing of this T cell receptor (beta chain) was carried out in a study of CD8+ T cells in alopecia areata (dated by TCRdb to the late 2010s). In terms of the full investigation: Skin from C3H/HeJ donors with spontaneous alopecia (6-12 months old) was grafted onto female C3H/HeJ recipients that were about 7-11 weeks old. To study T cell clonal expansion in alopecia areata, the researchers applied high-throughput TCRbeta sequencing to both the C3H/HeJ mouse model and human patients. In humans, TCRbeta sequencing was performed on scalp tissue and on sorted CD4+ and CD8+ peripheral blood T cells from healthy controls and from patients with patchy or totalis/universalis alopecia areata. Scalp clonality was compared among normal scalp (n=4), patchy alopecia areata scalp (n=8), and alopecia totalis/universalis scalp (n=8). RNA was extracted with the PAXgene miRNA kit for fixed scalp, the miRNeasy kit for PBMCs, and the RNeasy kit for mouse skin. TCRbeta CDR3 regions were amplified by immunoSEQ multiplex PCR with 35 Vbeta forward and 13 Jbeta reverse primers.

The sample holds a few counts of this clone. Its specific antigen is unknown. The gene names and germline sequences used here belong to the mouse. The CDR3 end lies 4 residues beyond the end of the read and is filled in from the germline J gene. Here is what the overall study found, with its caveats: Shared TCR sequences between patients were less evident than in mice, which may be partly attributable to HLA diversity in the patient population. Resident alphabeta T cells in normal human skin are also sequenced, complicating scalp TCR repertoire analysis, unlike mouse skin dominated by gammadelta T cells. Lesional scalp, especially in alopecia totalis/universalis, showed higher clonality and more expanded CD8+ clones than normal scalp, suggesting antigenic drive.

Receptor libraries were prepared by the immunoSEQ multiplex PCR assay. For TCR sequencing, RNA was extracted from every sample and reverse transcribed into cDNA to serve as template. SuperScript III was used for first-strand cDNA synthesis, primed with a 2:1 mix of oligo-dT and random hexamers. Amplification bias was assessed with a synthetic immune receptor repertoire, and residual bias was removed computationally. Libraries were sequenced on Illumina HiSeq with 60 bp reads covering the CDR3, read from J toward V. Per the authors' processing: Raw reads were preprocessed for error removal, and CDR3 was defined according to IMGT conventions as running from the conserved cysteine to phenylalanine. Clonality was calculated as 1 minus Shannon entropy normalized by log2 of the number of productive unique TCRs. Whether each scalp clone was CD4 or CD8 was inferred by checking scalp TCRbeta sequences against the CD4 and CD8 repertoires from sorted blood. TCRdb's version of the immuneACCESS table is confined to in-frame rearrangements and falls short of the full clone set. An unresolved V gene accounts for under half of the shortfall where checked; the remainder is of unknown origin. That table is the source of V, J and clone size, and D and trimming were worked out from the DNA. The table puts some 110,000 clones in this sample, none counted just once. In total, the top ten clones hold about 18% of the sample.

Sequences NNHDY (CDR1) and SYVADS (CDR2) are obtained from the germline V gene. The CDR3 spans 16 residues, from the cysteine through the phenylalanine. The DNA has 36 bases, all within the CDR3, and is read from base 1. V trim: 0 bases; J trim: 0 bases; unmatched bases: 5. The receptor's source is a C3H/HeJ mouse with alopecia areata. This line of mice carries MHC haplotype H2-k. This sequence uses TRBV13-3 and TRBJ2-7; TRBD2 agrees with 8 junctional bases. The specimen sequenced was lesional skin. The CDR3 here reads CASSDDWGGSSYEQYF. The covered CDR3 bases are TGTGCCAGCAGTGATGATTGGGGGGGTAGCTCCTAT.